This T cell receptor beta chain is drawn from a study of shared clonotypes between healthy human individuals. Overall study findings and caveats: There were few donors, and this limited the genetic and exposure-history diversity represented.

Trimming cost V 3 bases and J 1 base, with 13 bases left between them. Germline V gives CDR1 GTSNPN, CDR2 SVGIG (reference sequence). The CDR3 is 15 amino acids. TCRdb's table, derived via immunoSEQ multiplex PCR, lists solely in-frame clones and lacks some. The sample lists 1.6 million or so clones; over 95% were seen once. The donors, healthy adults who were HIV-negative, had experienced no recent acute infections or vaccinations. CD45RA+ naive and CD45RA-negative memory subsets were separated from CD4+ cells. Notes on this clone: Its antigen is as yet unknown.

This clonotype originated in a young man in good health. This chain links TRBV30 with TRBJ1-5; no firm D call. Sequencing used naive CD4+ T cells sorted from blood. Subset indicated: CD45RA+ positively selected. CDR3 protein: CAWRETMDSNQPQHF. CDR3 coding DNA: TGTGCCTGGAGGGAAACCATGGACAGCAATCAGCCCCAGCATTTT.